Each of the 21 T cell receptor beta chains below was sequenced from the same sample in a study of shared clonotypes between healthy human individuals. Sequenced by immunoSEQ multiplex PCR; TCRdb stores in-frame clones only, minus some. The sample records millions of clones, 90% to 95% being singletons. The sample taken for sequencing was naive CD4+ T cells sorted from blood. Subset here: CD45RA+ positively selected. The origin of the receptors is a man between 18 and 29 years old in good health.

The chain links TRBV19 to TRBJ1-6; D is unresolved. The V and J ends lost 3 bases and 10 bases respectively, with 16 bases between them. Germline lookup yields CDR1 LNHDA and CDR2 SQIVND (reference sequence). The CDR3 spans 15 residues. The CDR3 sequence: CASSIHAIELSPLHF. The CDR3 DNA is TGTGCCAGTAGTATTCACGCGATTGAGTTGTCACCCCTCCACTTT. The full variable domain, its missing parts supplied by reference TRBV19 and TRBJ1-6, is DGGITQSPKYLFRKEGQNVTLSCEQNLNHDAMYWYRQDPGQGLRLIYYSQIVNDFQKGDIAEGYSVSREKKESFPLTVTSAQKNPTAFYLCASSIHAIELSPLHFGNGTRLTVT.

This clone has just one count. The chain combines TRBV18 with TRBJ2-5, with D perhaps matching TRBD2 (6 bases). The V gene's germline CDR1 is KGHSH and CDR2 LQKENI. Trimming cost V 2 bases and J 3 bases, with 10 bases left between them. CDR3 length equals 14 residues. The CDR3 bases are TGTGCCAGCTCACCAGTGACGGGAGAAGAGACCCAGTACTTC. Translated, it gives CASSPVTGEETQYF. Looking up the rest from reference TRBV18 and TRBJ2-5 gives the full variable domain: NAGVMQNPRHLVRRRGQEARLRCSPMKGHSHVYWYRQLPEEGLKFMVYLQKENIIDESGMPKERFSAEFPKEGPSILRIQQVVRGDSAAYFCASSPVTGEETQYFGPGTRLLVL.

The chain carries TRBV6-1 and TRBJ1-2; TRBD1 aligns across 7 bases. CDR1 is MNHNS, CDR2 SASEGT, per germline. The J segment lost 6 bases and the V segment lost 5 bases, leaving 9 bases of the junction unmatched. The CDR3 covers 14 residues. CDR3 sequence: CASSIQTGSNGYTF. The CDR3 bases are TGTGCCAGCAGTATACAGACAGGGTCAAATGGCTACACCTTC.

This chain links TRBV30 with TRBJ2-2; D possibly corresponds to TRBD1 (6 bases). Per germline, CDR1 GTSNPN and CDR2 SVGIG (reference sequence). CDR3 length: 13 amino acids. Between the trimmed V and J ends, which lost 5 bases and 3 bases, there was a span of 10 bases. The CDR3 DNA sequence: TGTGCCTGGGGTCAGGGGTACACCGGGGAGCTGTTTTTT. Amino acid sequence: CAWGQGYTGELFF.

On this clone itself: Other DNA sequences of this sample code for an identical CDR3. The chain couples TRBV30 to TRBJ2-7; no reliable D call. This CDR3 has 11 amino acids. Germline V gives CDR1 GTSNPN, CDR2 SVGIG (reference sequence). V was shortened by 0 bases and J by 6 bases, with 6 bases between the two germline ends. The CDR3 nucleotides read TGTGCCTGGAGTGTTACTGGCGAGCAGTACTTC. This translates into CAWSVTGEQYF.

The chain joins TRBV11-3 to TRBJ1-1, with D uncertain. The CDR3 spans 12 residues. Trimming stripped 1 base from V and 9 bases from J, with 9 bases between. Per germline, CDR1 SGHNT and CDR2 YENEEA. The CDR3 bases are TGTGCCAGCAGCTTAGGCGAAGGGAAAGCTTTCTTT. Protein sequence: CASSLGEGKAFF.

With regard to this clone: Other DNA sequences in the same sample also yield this CDR3. V usage is TRBV2 and J usage is TRBJ2-7; D may be TRBD1 (5 bases). The CDR3 has 12 residues. The germline V gene has CDR1 SNHLY and CDR2 FYNNEI. The V end was cut by 4 bases, the J end by 4 bases, with 8 bases between. CDR3 sequence (DNA): TGTGCCAGCAGTGGCCAGGGTTACGAGCAGTACTTC. As protein: CASSGQGYEQYF.

V and J are TRBV19 and TRBJ1-2; possibly TRBD1 for D (6 bases). This CDR3 comprises 14 residues. V lost 4 bases and J 2 bases, leaving 11 bases between the germline ends. Germline-derived CDR1 and CDR2 are LNHDA and SQIVND (reference sequence). Here the CDR3 reads CASSSRGRNYGYTF. The CDR3 region has the DNA TGTGCCAGTAGTAGCAGGGGAAGAAACTATGGCTACACCTTC.

This sequence joins TRBV9 and TRBJ2-7, with D unresolved. The V gene's germline CDR1 is SGDLS and CDR2 YYNGEE. The CDR3 contains 14 residues. The V end was cut by 0 bases, the J end by 1 base, with 8 bases between. Here the CDR3 reads CASSVAQQSYEQYF. Written as DNA, the CDR3 is TGTGCCAGCAGCGTAGCTCAACAGTCCTACGAGCAGTACTTC.

CDR3 residues: CASSKEPPGPNYEQYF. The CDR3, as DNA: TGTGCCAGCAGCAAAGAACCGCCAGGGCCTAATTACGAGCAGTACTTC. The chain joins TRBV7-6 to TRBJ2-7, with D perhaps matching TRBD1 (5 bases). The CDR3 contains 16 residues. Per the germline V gene, CDR1 is SGHVS and CDR2 is FNYEAQ. Trimming cost V 5 bases and J 4 bases, with 21 bases left between them.

This chain connects TRBV5-1 to TRBJ1-4; D is unresolved. The V and J ends lost 5 bases and 8 bases respectively, with 19 bases between them. The CDR3 runs to 15 residues. Per the germline V gene, CDR1 is SGHRS and CDR2 is YFSETQ. This chain's CDR3 is CASRRAGDGREKLFF. CDR3 nucleotides: TGCGCCAGCAGAAGAGCGGGAGACGGTCGGGAAAAACTGTTTTTT.

The rearrangement uses TRBV10-2 and TRBJ2-5; TRBD1 is a possible D gene (6 bases). The V end was cut by 6 bases, the J end by 0 bases, with 14 bases between. Germline lookup yields CDR1 WSHSY and CDR2 SAAADI. There are 15 residues in the CDR3. The CDR3 region is CASRSEGVYQETQYF. The CDR3, as DNA: TGCGCCAGCAGATCCGAGGGGGTATACCAAGAGACCCAGTACTTC.

The V gene is TRBV25-1, the J gene TRBJ2-7, with D tentatively TRBD1 or TRBD2 (5 bases each). V was shortened by 0 bases and J by 2 bases, with 17 bases between the two germline ends. This CDR3 is built from 17 residues. CDR1 and CDR2 (germline): MGHDK, SYGVNS. CDR3 region: CASSEYLAWGRTYEQYF. CDR3 bases: TGTGCCAGCAGTGAATATTTGGCGTGGGGACGGACCTACGAGCAGTACTTC.

This rearrangement joins TRBV10-1 to TRBJ1-2; D remains unclear. Trimming removed 3 bases from V and 2 bases from J, with 7 bases in between. Germline lookup yields CDR1 WNHNN and CDR2 SYGVQD (reference sequence). The CDR3 has 13 residues. The CDR3 nucleotides read TGCGCCAGCAGTGAACTAAAGAACTATGGCTACACCTTC. Translation: CASSELKNYGYTF.

The genes are TRBV4-3 and TRBJ1-4; no definite D call. Germline lookup yields CDR1 LGHNA and CDR2 YSLEER. V was cut by 3 bases and J by 6 bases, with 8 bases left in between. This CDR3 contains 13 residues. DNA for the CDR3: TGCGCCAGCAGCCATGAATTTCATGAAAAACTGTTTTTT. Protein sequence: CASSHEFHEKLFF.

This chain connects TRBV6-5 to TRBJ1-1; 9 bases are shared with TRBD1. CDR3 length: 14 residues. CDR1 and CDR2 (germline): MNHEY, SVGAGI. Unmatched junction bases numbered 9, after V lost 7 bases and J lost 6 bases. CDR3 loop: CASKPYRGRPEAFF. The CDR3 coding sequence is TGTGCCAGCAAGCCATACAGGGGGCGGCCTGAAGCTTTCTTT.

CDR3 sequence: CASSTHSPLHF. The CDR3, as DNA: TGTGCCAGCAGCACCCATTCACCCCTCCACTTT. V is TRBV9 and J is TRBJ1-6; D is unresolved. CDR3 size: 11 residues. CDR1 is SGDLS, CDR2 YYNGEE, per germline. Trimming took 4 bases from V and 8 from J, leaving 4 bases between them.

The genes are TRBV6-5 and TRBJ2-3, with 10 bases matching TRBD2. The CDR3 runs 16 residues. With 4 bases clipped from V and 7 bases from J, the junction kept 11 bases outside the gene matches. Germline V gene sequence: CDR1 MNHEY, CDR2 SVGAGI. This CDR3 reads CASSSTAGTSVNTQYF. CDR3 sequence (DNA): TGTGCCAGCAGTTCCACCGCCGGGACTAGCGTGAATACGCAGTATTTT.

CDR3 protein: CASSKPTGTGVYEQYF. The CDR3, as DNA: TGTGCCAGCAGCAAACCAACCGGGACAGGCGTGTACGAGCAGTACTTC. The V gene is TRBV11-3, the J gene TRBJ2-7, with 8 positions matching TRBD1. Trimming took 5 bases from V and 4 from J; bases not matched to a gene: 13. Germline CDR1 and CDR2: SGHNT and YENEEA. The CDR3 length is 16 residues. Looking up the rest from reference TRBV11-3 and TRBJ2-7 gives the full variable domain: EAGVVQSPRYKIIEKKQPVAFWCNPISGHNTLYWYLQNLGQGPELLIRYENEEAVDDSQLPKDRFSAERLKGVDSTLKIQPAELGDSAVYLCASSKPTGTGVYEQYFGPGTRLTVT.

This rearrangement joins TRBV5-1 to TRBJ1-1; D is perhaps TRBD1 (6 bases). CDR1 SGHRS and CDR2 YFSETQ come from the germline V gene. V lost 0 bases to trimming and J lost 3 bases, with 12 bases between them. This CDR3 contains 15 residues. In DNA, the CDR3 is TGCGCCAGCAGCTTGGTCGGGGGGCTGGACACTGAAGCTTTCTTT. It encodes CASSLVGGLDTEAFF.

The J gene is TRBJ2-2, the V gene TRBV10-1; TRBD1 aligns across 7 bases. The CDR3 is 12 amino acids. Per germline, CDR1 WNHNN and CDR2 SYGVQD (reference sequence). V shed 7 bases and J 6 bases; nucleotides not matched to a gene: 2. DNA for the CDR3: TGCGCCAGCACTCAGGGGGCCGGGGAGCTGTTTTTT. Translation gives CASTQGAGELFF.